Reported below is one T cell receptor (beta chain). This clonotype has ten or more counts. Its antigen is not yet known. No base quality values were provided; no much bigger clone lies one nucleotide off. The sample is drawn from a study of regulatory T cells in long-lasting Graves disease (dated by TCRdb to 2020 to 2023). About the investigation overall: To count as having persistent Graves' disease, a patient had to have received antithyroid drug treatment for over 5 years with TSH receptor autoantibodies remaining persistently positive. Patients with persistent Graves' disease were compared with patients with newly diagnosed Graves' disease using TCR sequencing and RNA sequencing of peripheral blood. The study was registered as a clinical trial and conducted in China. Antithyroid drugs had been taken for approximately 10 years on average by persistent Graves' disease patients in the clinical cohort. A total of around 35 samples underwent TCR sequencing: around 13 from persistent and approximately 20 from newly diagnosed Graves' disease patients.

Library prep was done by multiplex PCR. Reads for this sample came from an Illumina HiSeq 4000. To build TCR beta libraries, CDR3 regions were amplified by Arm-PCR using iRepertoire HTBI primers. Before sequencing, the PCR products went through gel purification. The study's processing was this. Gene usage analysis of CDR3 amino acid clonotypes used the 60 to 80 TRBV and 14 to 15 TRBJ segments found across samples. COPE and FqMerger were used to merge the filtered high-quality paired reads into contigs. BLAST was used to align contigs to IMGT TRBV, TRBD and TRBJ reference genes, and CDR3 was defined according to IMGT. Any clonotype with a frequency above 0.1% was counted as a highly expanded clone. Shannon entropy served as the measure of repertoire diversity, while the Gini coefficient captured V-J evenness. A clonotype found in more than one individual was treated as public. TCRdb reprocessing: public reads trimmed at Q25 with fastp, clones called with MiXCR, in-frame beta chains kept. Here each entry gathers all rows of one CDR3 protein and keeps the most common genes and DNA. In this record, the V and J calls reflect TCRdb's handling and not the investigators' own analysis. Within this sample are roughly 500,000 distinct CDR3 sequences, with about 20% of them counted one time only. The ten largest clones represent around 13% of the sample.

Results and caveats for the whole study, not just this receptor: Persistent Graves' disease patients showed lower TCR Shannon entropy and fewer highly expanded clones than newly diagnosed patients, suggesting clonal expansion. Sequencing and analysis were limited to the TCR beta chain. Persistent disease showed preferential use of TRBV28, TRBJ1-2 and TRBJ2-5, whereas newly diagnosed disease favored TRBV20-1 and TRBJ2-1. Persistent patients shared more public clonotypes among themselves (2,741) than newly diagnosed patients did (approximately 900). The authors noted that the small sample size was a limitation that may lower accuracy. Because the primary lesion, thyroid tissue, could not be accessed, the study looked at peripheral blood alone.

The time point label of this sample denotes: persistent/refractory GD, antithyroid drugs over 5 years with positive TRAb. For both TCR sequencing and RNA sequencing, RNA was extracted from PBMCs using TRIzol. The diagnosis of Graves' disease was made according to American Thyroid Association guidelines. The patients came from an endocrinology department in Xi'an, China. From each patient, 7.5 to 9.5 milliliters of peripheral blood was collected into an EDTA anticoagulant tube. Ficoll Paque Plus density gradient separation was used to isolate PBMCs, and no further T cell sorting was performed. RNA quality was checked with an Agilent 2100 Bioanalyzer and agarose gel, and concentration with a NanoDrop 2000. Ends trimmed: V by 6 bases, J by 6 bases; bases unmatched to a gene: 8. Measured from the cysteine to the phenylalanine, the CDR3 is 14 residues long. Here the CDR3 DNA is all that survives: 42 bases in frame from base 1.

The source was peripheral blood mononuclear cells (PBMCs), collected when the disease was refractory, from a patient treated with antithyroid drugs. This receptor chain uses TRBV12-3 or TRBV12-4 and TRBJ2-7; TRBD1 lines up with 10 middle nucleotides. The sequence derives from a female donor with Graves disease. The CDR3 is CASSDPGTGAEQYF. The sequenced DNA: TGTGCCAGCAGCGACCCCGGGACAGGGGCCGAGCAGTACTTC.